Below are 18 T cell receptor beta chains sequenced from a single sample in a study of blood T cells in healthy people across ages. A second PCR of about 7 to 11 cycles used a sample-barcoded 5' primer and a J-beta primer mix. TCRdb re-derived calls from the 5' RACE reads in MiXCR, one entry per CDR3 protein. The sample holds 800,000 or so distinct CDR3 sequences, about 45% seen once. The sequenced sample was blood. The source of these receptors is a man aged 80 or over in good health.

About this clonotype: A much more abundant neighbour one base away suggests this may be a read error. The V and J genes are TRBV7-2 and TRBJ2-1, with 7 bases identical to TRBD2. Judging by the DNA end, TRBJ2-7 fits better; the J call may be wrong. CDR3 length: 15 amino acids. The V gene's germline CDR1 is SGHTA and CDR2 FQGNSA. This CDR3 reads CASSLELARYNEQYF. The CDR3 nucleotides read TGTGCCAGCAGCTTAGAACTAGCGCGCTACAATGAGCAGTACTTC.

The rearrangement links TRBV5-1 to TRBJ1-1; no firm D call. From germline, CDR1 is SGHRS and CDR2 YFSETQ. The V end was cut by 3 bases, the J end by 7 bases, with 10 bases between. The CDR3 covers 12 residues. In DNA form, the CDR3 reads TGCGCCAGCAGCTCTGGCGCCGTTGAAGCTTTCTTT. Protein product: CASSSGAVEAFF.

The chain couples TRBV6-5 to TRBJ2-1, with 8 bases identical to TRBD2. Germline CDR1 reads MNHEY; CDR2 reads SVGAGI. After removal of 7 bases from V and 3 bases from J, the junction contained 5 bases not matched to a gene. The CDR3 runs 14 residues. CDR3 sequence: CASNLAGGYNEQFF. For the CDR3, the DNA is TGTGCCAGCAATCTGGCGGGAGGCTACAATGAGCAGTTCTTC.

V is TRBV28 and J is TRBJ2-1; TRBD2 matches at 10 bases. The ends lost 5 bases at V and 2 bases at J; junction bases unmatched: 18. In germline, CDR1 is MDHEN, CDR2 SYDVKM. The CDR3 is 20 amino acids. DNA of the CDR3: TGTGCCAGCAGTGTGATGCCCCTAGCGGGAGTGGTAACCCCCTACAATGAGCAGTTCTTC. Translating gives CASSVMPLAGVVTPYNEQFF.

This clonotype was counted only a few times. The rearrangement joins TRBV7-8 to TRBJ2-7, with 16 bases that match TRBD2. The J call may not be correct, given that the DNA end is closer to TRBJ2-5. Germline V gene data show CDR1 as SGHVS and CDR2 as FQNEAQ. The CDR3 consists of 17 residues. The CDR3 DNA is TGTGCCACCTATCCGGGACTAGCGGGAGGGATCGTAGAGACCCAGTACTTC. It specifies CATYPGLAGGIVETQYF.

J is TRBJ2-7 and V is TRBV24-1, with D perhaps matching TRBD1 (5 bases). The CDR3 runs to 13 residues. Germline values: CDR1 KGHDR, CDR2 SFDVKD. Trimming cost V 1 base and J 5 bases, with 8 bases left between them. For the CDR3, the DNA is TGTGCCACCAGTGATTTTGGCAGGGACGAGCAGTACTTC. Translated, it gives CATSDFGRDEQYF.

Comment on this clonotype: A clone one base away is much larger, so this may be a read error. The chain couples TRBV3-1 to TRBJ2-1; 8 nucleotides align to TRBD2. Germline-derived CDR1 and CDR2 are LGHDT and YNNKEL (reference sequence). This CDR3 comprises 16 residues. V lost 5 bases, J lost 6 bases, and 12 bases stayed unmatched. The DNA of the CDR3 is TGTGCCAGCAGCTTAGAGTTACGAGCGGGAGTCAATGAGCAGTTCTTC. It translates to CASSLELRAGVNEQFF.

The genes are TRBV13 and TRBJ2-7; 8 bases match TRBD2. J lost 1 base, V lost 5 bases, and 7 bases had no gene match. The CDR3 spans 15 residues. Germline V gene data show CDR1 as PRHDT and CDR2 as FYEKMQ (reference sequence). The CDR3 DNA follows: TGTGCCAGCAGCGAAGTACTAGCGGAGTCCTACGAGCAGTACTTC. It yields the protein CASSEVLAESYEQYF.

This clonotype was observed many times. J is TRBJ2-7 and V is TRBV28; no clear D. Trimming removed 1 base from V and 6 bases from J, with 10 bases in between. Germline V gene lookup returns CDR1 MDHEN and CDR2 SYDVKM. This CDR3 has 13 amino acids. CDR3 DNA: TGTGCCAGCAGTTTATTAGGGCAGCGCGAGCAGTACTTC. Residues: CASSLLGQREQYF.

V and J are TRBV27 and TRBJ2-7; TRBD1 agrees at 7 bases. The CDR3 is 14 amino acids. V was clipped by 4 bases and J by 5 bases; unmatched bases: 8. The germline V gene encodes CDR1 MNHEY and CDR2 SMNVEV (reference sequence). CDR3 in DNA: TGTGCCAGCAGTTACAACCGGGACAGACACGAGCAGTACTTC. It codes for CASSYNRDRHEQYF.

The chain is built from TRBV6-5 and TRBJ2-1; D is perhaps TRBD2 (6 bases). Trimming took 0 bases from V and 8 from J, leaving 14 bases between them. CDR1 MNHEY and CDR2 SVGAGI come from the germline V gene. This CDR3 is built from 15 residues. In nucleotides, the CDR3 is TGTGCCAGCAGTTACTCCCCGGGAGAAGGGTATGAGCAGTTCTTC. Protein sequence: CASSYSPGEGYEQFF.

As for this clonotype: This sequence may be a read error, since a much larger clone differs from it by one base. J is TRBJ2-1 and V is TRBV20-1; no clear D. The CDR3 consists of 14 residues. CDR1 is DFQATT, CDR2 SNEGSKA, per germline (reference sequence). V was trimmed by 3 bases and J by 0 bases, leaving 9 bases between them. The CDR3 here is CSASLARSYNEQFF. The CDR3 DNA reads TGCAGTGCTAGTTTGGCCCGCTCCTACAATGAGCAGTTCTTC.

This CDR3 reads CASSPRDNPVEGYTF. For the CDR3, the DNA is TGTGCCAGCTCACCACGGGACAACCCTGTGGAGGGCTACACCTTC. The chain uses TRBV18 and TRBJ1-2; a weak D match, TRBD1 (6 bases). The CDR3 spans 15 residues. CDR1 KGHSH and CDR2 LQKENI come from the germline V gene. Trimming took off 1 base at V and 8 bases at J, with 17 bases between the two ends.

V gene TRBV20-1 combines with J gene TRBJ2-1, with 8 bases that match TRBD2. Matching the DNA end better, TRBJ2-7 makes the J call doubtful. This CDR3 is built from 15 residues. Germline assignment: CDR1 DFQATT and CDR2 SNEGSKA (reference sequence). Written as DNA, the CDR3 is TGCAGTGCCCTCAGGACTAGCCGCTCCTACAATGAGCAGTACTTC. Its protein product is CSALRTSRSYNEQYF.

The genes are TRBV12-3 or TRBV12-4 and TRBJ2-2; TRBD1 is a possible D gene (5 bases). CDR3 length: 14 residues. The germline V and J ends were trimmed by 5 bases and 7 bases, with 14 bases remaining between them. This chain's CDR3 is CASSPPTGVGELFF. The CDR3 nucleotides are TGTGCCAGCAGTCCACCCACAGGAGTCGGGGAGCTGTTTTTT.

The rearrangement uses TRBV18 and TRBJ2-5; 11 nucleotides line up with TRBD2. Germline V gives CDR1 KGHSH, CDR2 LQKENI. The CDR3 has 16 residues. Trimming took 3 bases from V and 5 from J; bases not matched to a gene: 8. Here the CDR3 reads CASSPRTSGRGETQYF. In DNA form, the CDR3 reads TGTGCCAGCTCACCCCGGACTAGCGGGCGAGGGGAGACCCAGTACTTC.

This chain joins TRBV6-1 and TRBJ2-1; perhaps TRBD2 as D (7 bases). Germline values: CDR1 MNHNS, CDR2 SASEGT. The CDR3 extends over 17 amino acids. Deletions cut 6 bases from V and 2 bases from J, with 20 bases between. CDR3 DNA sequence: TGTGCCAGCAGCTCCCCCCTAGTCGGGGGGCCCTACAATGAGCAGTTCTTC. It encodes CASSSPLVGGPYNEQFF.

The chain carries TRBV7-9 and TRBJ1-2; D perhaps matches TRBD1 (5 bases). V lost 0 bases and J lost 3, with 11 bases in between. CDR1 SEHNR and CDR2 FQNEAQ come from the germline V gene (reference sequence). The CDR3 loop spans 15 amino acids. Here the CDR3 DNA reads TGTGCCAGCAGCTTAGCAGCGGGGGAGTACTATGGCTACACCTTC. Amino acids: CASSLAAGEYYGYTF.